What follows describes a single TCR beta chain. Its antigen is still unknown. There are no base qualities to consult, and no much larger clone falls within one base. Counted from cysteine to phenylalanine, this CDR3 has 13 amino acids. The retained sequence is limited to the CDR3, 39 bases, with the frame set at the first base. The germline V gene (reference sequence) gives CDR1 as SEHNR and CDR2 as FQNEAQ. V and J lose 3 bases and 16 bases, and a span of 18 bases separates them. The library came from RT-PCR. The instrument given in TCRdb is Illumina HiSeq 2500. TCRdb itself trimmed the public reads at Q25 with fastp, ran MiXCR and retained productive beta chains. Records with the same CDR3 protein are collapsed into one entry carrying the most frequent genes and DNA. Present in this sample are 400,000 to 650,000 distinct CDR3 sequences, approximately 7.8% of which were seen just once. 13% of the sample rests with the top ten.

These data originate in a study of response to subunit inactivated influenza vaccine (dated by TCRdb to the late 2010s). Study-level background: The study used deep quantitative T cell receptor repertoire profiling to track responses to a trivalent subunit inactivated influenza vaccine. On the study overall, not on this receptor specifically: The authors suggested that each seasonal influenza vaccination may recruit only a limited number of new T cells.

The source of this sequence is a man aged 50 to 75 who received an inactivated influenza vaccine. Donor details come from another sample of the same person, matched by shared clones. The chain joins TRBV7-9 to TRBJ1-4, with the D segment identity uncertain. The input for sequencing was PBMCs from blood, taken around 25 months after vaccination. The CDR3 loop reads CASSFPADPKKFF. The nucleotides are TGTGCCAGCAGCTTTCCGGCAGATCCTAAGAAGTTTTTT.